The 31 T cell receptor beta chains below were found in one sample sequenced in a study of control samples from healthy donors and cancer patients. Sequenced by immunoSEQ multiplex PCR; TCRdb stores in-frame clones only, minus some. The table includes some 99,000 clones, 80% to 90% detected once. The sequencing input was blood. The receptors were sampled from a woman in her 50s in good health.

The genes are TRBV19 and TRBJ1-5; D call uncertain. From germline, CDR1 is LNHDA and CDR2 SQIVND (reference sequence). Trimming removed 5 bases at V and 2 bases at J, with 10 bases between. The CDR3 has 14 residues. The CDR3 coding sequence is TGTGCCAGTAGTCCCATCCATGGCAATCAGCCCCAGCATTTT. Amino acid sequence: CASSPIHGNQPQHF.

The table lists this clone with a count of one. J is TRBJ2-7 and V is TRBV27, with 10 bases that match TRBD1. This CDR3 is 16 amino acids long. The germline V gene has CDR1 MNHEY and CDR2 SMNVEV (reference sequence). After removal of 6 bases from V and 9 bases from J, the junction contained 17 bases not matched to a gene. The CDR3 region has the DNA TGTGCCAGCAGACCCTGGGAGGGACAGGGGATTATCGGGCAGTACTTC. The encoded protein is CASRPWEGQGIIGQYF.

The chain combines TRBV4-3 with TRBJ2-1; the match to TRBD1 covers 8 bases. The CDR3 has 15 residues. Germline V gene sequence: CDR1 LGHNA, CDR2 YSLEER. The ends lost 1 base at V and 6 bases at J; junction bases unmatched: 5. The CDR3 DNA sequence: TGCGCCAGCAGCCAAGTCGGGACAGGAGGCAATGAGCAGTTCTTC. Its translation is CASSQVGTGGNEQFF.

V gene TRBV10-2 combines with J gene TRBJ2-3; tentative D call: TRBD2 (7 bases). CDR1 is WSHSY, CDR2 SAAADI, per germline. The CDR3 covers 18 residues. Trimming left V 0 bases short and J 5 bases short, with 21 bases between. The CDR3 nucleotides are TGCGCCAGCAGTGAGTCTCTGGTTTGGGGGGGGGCCAGAGATACGCAGTATTTT. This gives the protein CASSESLVWGGARDTQYF.

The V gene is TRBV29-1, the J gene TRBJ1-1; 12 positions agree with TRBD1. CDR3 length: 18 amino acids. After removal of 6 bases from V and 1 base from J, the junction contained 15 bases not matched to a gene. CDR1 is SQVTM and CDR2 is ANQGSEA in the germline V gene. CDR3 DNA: TGCAGCGTCACCGGGACAGGGGGCTCGGGGCGGAGGAACACTGAAGCTTTCTTT. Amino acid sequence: CSVTGTGGSGRRNTEAFF.

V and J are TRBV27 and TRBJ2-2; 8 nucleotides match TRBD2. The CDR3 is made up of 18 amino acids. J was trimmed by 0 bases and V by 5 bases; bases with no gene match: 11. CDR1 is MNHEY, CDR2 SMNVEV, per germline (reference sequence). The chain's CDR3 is CASSLHPGRGANTGELFF. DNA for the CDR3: TGTGCCAGCAGTCTTCACCCCGGGAGGGGCGCGAACACCGGGGAGCTGTTTTTT.

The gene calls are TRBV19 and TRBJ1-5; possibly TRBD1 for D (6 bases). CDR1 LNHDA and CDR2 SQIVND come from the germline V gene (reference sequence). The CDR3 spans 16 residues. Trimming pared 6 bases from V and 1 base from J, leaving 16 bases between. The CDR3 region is CASRRNREWSNQPQHF. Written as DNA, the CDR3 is TGTGCCAGTAGGCGAAACAGGGAATGGAGCAATCAGCCCCAGCATTTT.

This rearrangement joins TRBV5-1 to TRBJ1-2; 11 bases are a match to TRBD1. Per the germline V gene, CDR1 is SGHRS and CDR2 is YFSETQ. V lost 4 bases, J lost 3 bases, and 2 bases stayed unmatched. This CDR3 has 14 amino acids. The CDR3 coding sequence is TGCGCCAGCAGCAAGGGACAGGGGGACTATGGCTACACCTTC. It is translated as CASSKGQGDYGYTF.

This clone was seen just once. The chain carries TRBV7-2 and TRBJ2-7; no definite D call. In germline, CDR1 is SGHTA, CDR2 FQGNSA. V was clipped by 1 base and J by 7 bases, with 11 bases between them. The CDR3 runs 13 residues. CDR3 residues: CASSLEPLREQYV. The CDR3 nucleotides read TGTGCCAGCAGCTTAGAGCCCCTAAGGGAGCAGTACGTC.

The CDR3: CASSLSQGGTYGYTF. CDR3 sequence (DNA): TGTGCCAGCAGTTTATCACAGGGAGGTACCTATGGCTACACCTTC. The rearrangement joins TRBV27 to TRBJ1-2, with a tentative D call TRBD1 (6 bases). Looked up from germline, CDR1 is MNHEY and CDR2 is SMNVEV (reference sequence). There are 15 residues in the CDR3. Trimming stripped 0 bases from V and 4 bases from J, with 12 bases between.

The CDR3 sequence is CASSPSWNTEAFF. CDR3 DNA: TGTGCCAGCAGTCCATCATGGAACACTGAAGCTTTCTTT. The J gene is TRBJ1-1, the V gene TRBV27; D is unresolved. The CDR3 runs 13 residues. CDR1 is MNHEY, CDR2 SMNVEV, per germline (reference sequence). V lost 5 bases and J 1 base, leaving 8 bases between the germline ends.

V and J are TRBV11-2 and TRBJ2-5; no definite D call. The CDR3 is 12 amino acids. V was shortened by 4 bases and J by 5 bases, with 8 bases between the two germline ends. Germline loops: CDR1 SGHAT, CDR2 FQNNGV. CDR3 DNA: TGTGCCAGCAGCTCGACACTTGAGACCCAGTACTTC. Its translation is CASSSTLETQYF.

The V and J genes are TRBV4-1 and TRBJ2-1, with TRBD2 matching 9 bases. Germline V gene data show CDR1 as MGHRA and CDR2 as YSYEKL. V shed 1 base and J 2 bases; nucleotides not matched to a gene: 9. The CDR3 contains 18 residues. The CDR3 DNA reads TGCGCCAGCAGCCAAGGGGGAATAGCGGGGGCAACCTACAATGAGCAGTTCTTC. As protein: CASSQGGIAGATYNEQFF.

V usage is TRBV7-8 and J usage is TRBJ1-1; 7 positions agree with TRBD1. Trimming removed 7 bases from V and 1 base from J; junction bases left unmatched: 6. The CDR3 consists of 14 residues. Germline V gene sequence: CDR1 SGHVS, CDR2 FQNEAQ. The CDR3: CASTNRGWNTEAFF. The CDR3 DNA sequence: TGTGCCAGCACAAACAGGGGTTGGAACACTGAAGCTTTCTTT.

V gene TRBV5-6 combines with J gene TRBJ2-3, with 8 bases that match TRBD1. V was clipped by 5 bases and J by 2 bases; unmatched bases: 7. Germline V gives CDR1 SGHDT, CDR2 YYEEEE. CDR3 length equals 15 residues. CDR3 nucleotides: TGTGCCAGCAGTCAACCGGGACAGGACACAGATACGCAGTATTTT. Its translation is CASSQPGQDTDTQYF.

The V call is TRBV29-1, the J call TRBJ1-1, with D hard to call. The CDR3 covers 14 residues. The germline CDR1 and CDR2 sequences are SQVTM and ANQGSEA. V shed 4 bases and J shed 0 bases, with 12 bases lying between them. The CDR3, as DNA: TGCAGCGTTGCCCTTCTTGGGATGAACACTGAAGCTTTCTTT. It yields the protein CSVALLGMNTEAFF.

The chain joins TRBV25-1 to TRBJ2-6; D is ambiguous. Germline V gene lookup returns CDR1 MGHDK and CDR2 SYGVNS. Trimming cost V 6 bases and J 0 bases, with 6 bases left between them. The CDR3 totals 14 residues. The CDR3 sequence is CASSRDSGANVLTF. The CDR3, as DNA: TGTGCCAGCAGCAGAGACTCTGGGGCCAACGTCCTGACTTTC.

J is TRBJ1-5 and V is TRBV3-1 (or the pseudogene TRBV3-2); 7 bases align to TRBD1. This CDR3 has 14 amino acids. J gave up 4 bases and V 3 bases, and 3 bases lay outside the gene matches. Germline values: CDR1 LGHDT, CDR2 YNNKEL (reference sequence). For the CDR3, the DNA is TGTGCCAGCAGCCACGACAGGGAAAATCAGCCCCAGCATTTT. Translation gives CASSHDRENQPQHF.

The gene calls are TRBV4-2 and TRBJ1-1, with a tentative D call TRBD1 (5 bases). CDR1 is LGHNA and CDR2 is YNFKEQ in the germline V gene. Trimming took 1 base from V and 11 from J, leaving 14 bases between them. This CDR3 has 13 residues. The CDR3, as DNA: TGTGCCAGCAGCCAAGCCACGGGGCAACGCGCTTTCTTT. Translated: CASSQATGQRAFF.

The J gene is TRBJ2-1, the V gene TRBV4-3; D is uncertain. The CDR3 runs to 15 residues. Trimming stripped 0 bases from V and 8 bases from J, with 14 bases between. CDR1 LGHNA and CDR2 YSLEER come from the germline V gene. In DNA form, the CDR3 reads TGCGCCAGCAGCCAAGATAGGGCAGAATACGATGAGCAGTTCTTC. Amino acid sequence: CASSQDRAEYDEQFF.

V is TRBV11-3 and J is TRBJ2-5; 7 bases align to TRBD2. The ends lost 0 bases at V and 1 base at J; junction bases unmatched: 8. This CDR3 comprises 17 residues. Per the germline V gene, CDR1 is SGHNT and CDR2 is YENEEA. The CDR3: CASSLERAGQSQETQYF. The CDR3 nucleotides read TGTGCCAGCAGCTTAGAGAGAGCGGGGCAAAGCCAAGAGACCCAGTACTTC. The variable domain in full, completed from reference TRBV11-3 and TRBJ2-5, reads EAGVVQSPRYKIIEKKQPVAFWCNPISGHNTLYWYLQNLGQGPELLIRYENEEAVDDSQLPKDRFSAERLKGVDSTLKIQPAELGDSAVYLCASSLERAGQSQETQYFGPGTRLLVL.

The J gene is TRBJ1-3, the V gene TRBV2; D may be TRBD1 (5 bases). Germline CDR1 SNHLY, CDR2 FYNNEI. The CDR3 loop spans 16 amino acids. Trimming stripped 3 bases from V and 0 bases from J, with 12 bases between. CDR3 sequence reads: CASSEVDSYSGNTIYF. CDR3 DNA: TGTGCCAGCAGTGAGGTAGACAGCTACTCTGGAAACACCATATATTTT.

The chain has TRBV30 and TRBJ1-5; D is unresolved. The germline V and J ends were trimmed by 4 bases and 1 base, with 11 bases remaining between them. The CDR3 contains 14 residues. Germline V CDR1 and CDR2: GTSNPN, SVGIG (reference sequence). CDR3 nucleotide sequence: TGTGCCTGGATGGGCCCTTCGAGCAATCAGCCCCAGCATTTT. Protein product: CAWMGPSSNQPQHF. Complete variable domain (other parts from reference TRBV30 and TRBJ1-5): SQTIHQWPATLVQPVGSPLSLECTVEGTSNPNLYWYRQAAGRGLQLLFYSVGIGQISSEVPQNLSASRPQDRQFILSSKKLLLSDSGFYLCAWMGPSSNQPQHFGDGTRLSIL.

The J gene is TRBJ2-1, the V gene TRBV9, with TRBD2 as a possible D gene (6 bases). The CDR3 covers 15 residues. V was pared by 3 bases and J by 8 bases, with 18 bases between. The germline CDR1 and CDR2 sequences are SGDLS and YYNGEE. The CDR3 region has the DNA TGTGCCAGCAGCGGGGGATCACGCGGGAAGGATGAGCAGTTCTTC. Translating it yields CASSGGSRGKDEQFF.

CDR3 region: CASTQRKSDTQYF. The CDR3 DNA reads as TGTGCCAGCACTCAGCGGAAATCAGATACGCAGTATTTT. The chain carries TRBV6-6 and TRBJ2-3, with a tentative D call TRBD2 (5 bases). Trimming pared 7 bases from V and 4 bases from J, leaving 12 bases between. CDR3 length equals 13 residues. Germline V lookup: CDR1 MNHNY, CDR2 SVGAGI (reference sequence).

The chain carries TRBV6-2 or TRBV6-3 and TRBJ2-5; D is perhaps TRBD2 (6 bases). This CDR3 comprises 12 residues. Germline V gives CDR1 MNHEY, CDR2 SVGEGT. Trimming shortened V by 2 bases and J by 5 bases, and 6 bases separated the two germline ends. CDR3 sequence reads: CASSYGGETQYF. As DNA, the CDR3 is TGTGCCAGCAGTTACGGGGGGGAGACCCAGTACTTC.

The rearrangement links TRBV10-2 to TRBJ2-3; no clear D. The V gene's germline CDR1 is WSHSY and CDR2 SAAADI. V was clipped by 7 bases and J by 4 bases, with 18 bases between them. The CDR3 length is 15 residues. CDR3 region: CASTVLPVGPDTQYF. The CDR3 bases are TGCGCCAGCACCGTCCTACCCGTAGGTCCAGATACGCAGTATTTT.

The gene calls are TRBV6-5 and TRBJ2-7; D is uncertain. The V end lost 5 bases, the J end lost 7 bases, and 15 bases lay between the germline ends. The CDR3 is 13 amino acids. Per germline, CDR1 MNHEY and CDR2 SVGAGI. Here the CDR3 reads CASSPSESREQYV. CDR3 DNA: TGTGCCAGCAGTCCCTCCGAGAGCCGGGAGCAGTACGTC.

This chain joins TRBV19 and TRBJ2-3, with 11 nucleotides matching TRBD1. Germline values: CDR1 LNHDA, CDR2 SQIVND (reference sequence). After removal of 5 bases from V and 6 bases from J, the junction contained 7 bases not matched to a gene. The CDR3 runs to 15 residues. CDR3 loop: CASSAGTGGSDTQYF. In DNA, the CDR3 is TGTGCCAGTAGTGCCGGGACAGGGGGGAGTGATACGCAGTATTTT.

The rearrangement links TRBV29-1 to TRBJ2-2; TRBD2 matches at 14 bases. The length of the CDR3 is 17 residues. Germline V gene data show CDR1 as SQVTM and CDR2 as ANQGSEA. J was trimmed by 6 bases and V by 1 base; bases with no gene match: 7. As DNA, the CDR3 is TGCAGCGTTGAAGCCTGGGGGACTAGCGGGAGTCCCGGGGAGCTGTTTTTT. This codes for CSVEAWGTSGSPGELFF.

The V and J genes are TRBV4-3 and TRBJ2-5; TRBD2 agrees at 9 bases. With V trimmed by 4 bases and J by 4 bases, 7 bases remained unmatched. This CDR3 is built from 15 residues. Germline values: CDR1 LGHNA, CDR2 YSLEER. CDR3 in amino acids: CASSLLAGGTETQYF. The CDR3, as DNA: TGCGCCAGCAGCCTCCTTGCGGGAGGGACAGAGACCCAGTACTTC.